A selection of T cell receptor beta chains follows, all from one sample in a study of blood T cell repertoires in COVID-19. Only in-frame clones appear in the TCRdb table, and some are missing; sequencing was by immunoSEQ multiplex PCR. The sample records roughly 55,000 clones, over 75% being singletons. The sample consisted of peripheral blood. The receptors here all came from a human donor with active COVID-19. The donor label of this sample is uncertain. CDR3s include the opening cysteine and the closing phenylalanine or tryptophan. Each record gives: V gene, clone size, D gene, J gene, CDR3 DNA, CDR3 protein. D genes are given only for firm matches. Only part of the rows carry a size: once, few, many, or a class if the clone is expanded.

v_call: TRBV13
clone_size: NA
d_call: NA
j_call: TRBJ2-7
cdr3_nt: TGTGCCAGCAGCTTAGGCCGGGGATACGAGCAGTACTTC
cdr3_aa: CASSLGRGYEQYF

v_call: TRBV6-5
clone_size: NA
d_call: NA
j_call: TRBJ2-1
cdr3_nt: TGTGCCAGCAGTCGAACCGACAGGCTAAGCGTACGCCAGTTCTTC
cdr3_aa: CASSRTDRLSVRQFF

v_call: TRBV7-9
clone_size: NA
d_call: NA
j_call: TRBJ1-4
cdr3_nt: TGTGCCAGCAGCAGAGGAGGAACTAATGAAAAACTGTTTTTT
cdr3_aa: CASSRGGTNEKLFF

v_call: TRBV5-1
clone_size: NA
d_call: TRBD2
j_call: TRBJ2-5
cdr3_nt: TGCGCCAGCAGCCCTGGGAGGGCGCAAGAGACCCAGTACTTC
cdr3_aa: CASSPGRAQETQYF

v_call: TRBV9
clone_size: NA
d_call: NA
j_call: TRBJ1-2
cdr3_nt: TGTGCCAGCAGCGTAGGTGGGGCTGGAGGCTACACCTTC
cdr3_aa: CASSVGGAGGYTF

v_call: TRBV5-1
clone_size: NA
d_call: NA
j_call: TRBJ2-1
cdr3_nt: TGCGCCAGCAGCTTAACGACAGGTTCCTACAATGAGCAGTTCTTC
cdr3_aa: CASSLTTGSYNEQFF

v_call: TRBV4-2
clone_size: NA
d_call: NA
j_call: TRBJ1-5
cdr3_nt: TGTGCCAGCAGCCAAGATAGGAGCGGGTCGGGACAGCCCCAGCATTTT
cdr3_aa: CASSQDRSGSGQPQHF

v_call: TRBV19
clone_size: NA
d_call: NA
j_call: TRBJ2-3
cdr3_nt: TGTGCCAGTAGCATATATCCCGGCCGGCCAAGGAGGGCGGATACGCAGTATTTT
cdr3_aa: CASSIYPGRPRRADTQYF

v_call: TRBV19
clone_size: NA
d_call: TRBD2
j_call: TRBJ2-7
cdr3_nt: TGTGCCAGTAGTATGTCTAGCGGAGTTTACGAGCAGTACTTC
cdr3_aa: CASSMSSGVYEQYF

v_call: TRBV19
clone_size: NA
d_call: TRBD2
j_call: TRBJ2-1
cdr3_nt: TGTGCCAGCCGCCCCCGGCCTAGCGGGAACTCCTACAATGAGCAGTTCTTC
cdr3_aa: CASRPRPSGNSYNEQFF

v_call: TRBV5-4
clone_size: once
d_call: NA
j_call: TRBJ2-7
cdr3_nt: TGTGCCAGCAGCTTGGCATCAGGGGCCGAGCAGTACTTC
cdr3_aa: CASSLASGAEQYF

v_call: TRBV5-1
clone_size: NA
d_call: TRBD2
j_call: TRBJ2-3
cdr3_nt: TGCGCCAGCAGCTTGTCCGGCGGGGGGGGCACAGATACGCAGTATTTT
cdr3_aa: CASSLSGGGGTDTQYF

v_call: TRBV7-2
clone_size: NA
d_call: NA
j_call: TRBJ2-1
cdr3_nt: TGTGCCAGCAGCTCCGAAGCGACGGGGGTTCCCTACAATGAGCAGTTCTTC
cdr3_aa: CASSSEATGVPYNEQFF

v_call: TRBV3-1/TRBV3-2
clone_size: NA
d_call: TRBD1
j_call: TRBJ1-3
cdr3_nt: TGTGCCAGCAGCCAGGACCTTCCGGGACAGGGGGCCAGAGACACCATATATTTT
cdr3_aa: CASSQDLPGQGARDTIYF

v_call: TRBV28
clone_size: NA
d_call: NA
j_call: TRBJ2-1
cdr3_nt: TGTGCCAGCAGTTTTTACAGGGAGTCCGTGGATGAGCAGTTCTTC
cdr3_aa: CASSFYRESVDEQFF

v_call: TRBV4-3
clone_size: NA
d_call: TRBD2
j_call: TRBJ2-1
cdr3_nt: TGCGCCAGCAGCCAAGATCGGGGGGTAATCTCCTACAATGAGCAGTTCTTC
cdr3_aa: CASSQDRGVISYNEQFF

v_call: TRBV7-2
clone_size: NA
d_call: NA
j_call: TRBJ2-3
cdr3_nt: TGTGCCAGCAGCTTAGAGGCGGAAGATACGCAGTATTTT
cdr3_aa: CASSLEAEDTQYF

v_call: TRBV7-9
clone_size: NA
d_call: NA
j_call: TRBJ2-5
cdr3_nt: TGTGCCAGCAGCTTAGAGCTCGGGGGTGGGGAGACCCAGTACTTC
cdr3_aa: CASSLELGGGETQYF

v_call: TRBV5-4
clone_size: NA
d_call: TRBD2
j_call: TRBJ2-1
cdr3_nt: TGTGCCAGCAACACCGCCGGGACTAGCAATGAGCAGTTCTTC
cdr3_aa: CASNTAGTSNEQFF

v_call: TRBV2
clone_size: once
d_call: NA
j_call: TRBJ1-1
cdr3_nt: TGTGCCAGCCAGCAGGAGAACACTGAAGCTTTCTTT
cdr3_aa: CASQQENTEAFF

v_call: TRBV19
clone_size: NA
d_call: TRBD2
j_call: TRBJ2-1
cdr3_nt: TGTGCCAGTTCTCTCTCTAGCGGGGGGGTTTGGGAGCAGTTCTTC
cdr3_aa: CASSLSSGGVWEQFF

v_call: TRBV19
clone_size: NA
d_call: NA
j_call: TRBJ2-1
cdr3_nt: TGTGCCAGTAGTGTCGACAGAGGACCCTACAATGAGCAGTTCTTC
cdr3_aa: CASSVDRGPYNEQFF

v_call: TRBV27
clone_size: once
d_call: TRBD2
j_call: TRBJ2-2
cdr3_nt: TGTGCCAGCAGTTTAGCTAGCGGGGTGAACACCGGGGAGCTGTTTTTT
cdr3_aa: CASSLASGVNTGELFF

v_call: TRBV18
clone_size: NA
d_call: NA
j_call: TRBJ1-4
cdr3_nt: TGTGCCAGCTCACTACTACTTTTGTCTCTAGGAACTAATGAAAAACTGTTTTTT
cdr3_aa: CASSLLLLSLGTNEKLFF

v_call: TRBV12-3/TRBV12-4
clone_size: NA
d_call: NA
j_call: TRBJ1-3
cdr3_nt: TGTGCCACTAGACCGGGAAATGGAAACACCATATATTTT
cdr3_aa: CATRPGNGNTIYF

v_call: TRBV7-3
clone_size: NA
d_call: TRBD2
j_call: TRBJ2-3
cdr3_nt: TGTGCCAGCAGTAGCGGGAGTGGTACAGATACGCAGTATTTT
cdr3_aa: CASSSGSGTDTQYF

v_call: TRBV9
clone_size: NA
d_call: TRBD1
j_call: TRBJ2-3
cdr3_nt: TGTGCCAGCAGCGTAGAGGCGGGGACAGGGAACCCCACGGATACGCAGTATTTT
cdr3_aa: CASSVEAGTGNPTDTQYF

v_call: TRBV9
clone_size: NA
d_call: TRBD1
j_call: TRBJ1-2
cdr3_nt: TGTGCCAGCAACCTCGGCCCCCGGGACAGTGGATTCTATGGCTACACCTTC
cdr3_aa: CASNLGPRDSGFYGYTF

v_call: TRBV29-1
clone_size: few
d_call: NA
j_call: TRBJ1-5
cdr3_nt: TGCAGCGCCCAGGAGGCTGGCAATCAGCCCCAGCATTTT
cdr3_aa: CSAQEAGNQPQHF

v_call: TRBV6-6
clone_size: NA
d_call: TRBD1
j_call: TRBJ1-5
cdr3_nt: TGTGCCAGCAGTCGAGGAACCACAGGGGGCTGGCAGCCCCAGCATTTT
cdr3_aa: CASSRGTTGGWQPQHF

v_call: TRBV28
clone_size: NA
d_call: TRBD2
j_call: TRBJ2-7
cdr3_nt: TGTGCCAGCAGGCTCACGACTAGCGGGAGGGCCTACGAGCAGTACTTC
cdr3_aa: CASRLTTSGRAYEQYF

v_call: TRBV15
clone_size: few
d_call: NA
j_call: TRBJ1-1
cdr3_nt: TGTGCCACCAGCAGAGCATACAGCATGAACACTGAAGCTTTCTTT
cdr3_aa: CATSRAYSMNTEAFF

v_call: TRBV19
clone_size: NA
d_call: TRBD1
j_call: TRBJ2-1
cdr3_nt: TGTGCCAGTAGGAATTGGACAGGTGGCCTAGGTGAGCAGTTCTTC
cdr3_aa: CASRNWTGGLGEQFF

v_call: TRBV27
clone_size: NA
d_call: NA
j_call: TRBJ1-2
cdr3_nt: TGTGCCAGCAGTTTATTTGGAGACGCGGGTCGCTATGGCTACACCTTC
cdr3_aa: CASSLFGDAGRYGYTF

v_call: TRBV10-2
clone_size: NA
d_call: NA
j_call: TRBJ2-1
cdr3_nt: TGCGCCAGCAGTGTAAATACTGGTGAGCAGTTCTTC
cdr3_aa: CASSVNTGEQFF

v_call: TRBV19
clone_size: NA
d_call: TRBD1
j_call: TRBJ2-7
cdr3_nt: TGTGCCAGTAGTGTCCCCGGGACAGGATTCTACGAGCAGTACTTC
cdr3_aa: CASSVPGTGFYEQYF

v_call: TRBV28
clone_size: NA
d_call: NA
j_call: TRBJ1-2
cdr3_nt: TGTGCCAGCAGTCCCATCGGGGGGCACCCTAACTATGGCTACACCTTC
cdr3_aa: CASSPIGGHPNYGYTF

v_call: TRBV11-2
clone_size: once
d_call: NA
j_call: TRBJ1-1
cdr3_nt: TGTGCCAGCAGCTTAGATGGGGGGAAGAACACTGAAGCTTTCTTT
cdr3_aa: CASSLDGGKNTEAFF

v_call: TRBV27
clone_size: once
d_call: NA
j_call: TRBJ1-4
cdr3_nt: TGTGCCAGCAGTTTTGGGGGGGTGGGTGAAAAACTGTTTTTT
cdr3_aa: CASSFGGVGEKLFF

v_call: TRBV7-2
clone_size: NA
d_call: TRBD2
j_call: TRBJ2-3
cdr3_nt: TGTGCCAGCAGCCCCCGGACTAGCGGTCTTGGCACGCAGTATTTT
cdr3_aa: CASSPRTSGLGTQYF

v_call: TRBV5-8
clone_size: NA
d_call: NA
j_call: TRBJ1-2
cdr3_nt: TGTGCCAGCAGCCTCCTAGCTAACTATGGCTACACCTTC
cdr3_aa: CASSLLANYGYTF

v_call: TRBV23-1
clone_size: NA
d_call: NA
j_call: TRBJ1-1
cdr3_nt: TGCGCCAGCAGTCACCCCAACAGGGATTGCACTGAAGCTTTCTTT
cdr3_aa: CASSHPNRDCTEAFF

v_call: TRBV5-4
clone_size: NA
d_call: TRBD1
j_call: TRBJ2-7
cdr3_nt: TGTGCCAGCAGCTTGGGGGACAGGGGGGACGAGCAGTACTTC
cdr3_aa: CASSLGDRGDEQYF

v_call: TRBV9
clone_size: NA
d_call: NA
j_call: TRBJ1-1
cdr3_nt: TGTGCCAGCAGCTTCTCGGGAGGGGGCACTGAAGCTTTCTTT
cdr3_aa: CASSFSGGGTEAFF

v_call: TRBV30
clone_size: once
d_call: TRBD2
j_call: TRBJ2-1
cdr3_nt: TGTGCCTGGAGTCACGCGGGAGGGCCCTACAATGAGCAGTTCTTC
cdr3_aa: CAWSHAGGPYNEQFF

v_call: TRBV24-1
clone_size: medium-sized
d_call: NA
j_call: TRBJ2-3
cdr3_nt: TGTGCCACCAGTGACTCCTCTGCTGGACTAGATACGCAGTATTTT
cdr3_aa: CATSDSSAGLDTQYF

v_call: TRBV18
clone_size: NA
d_call: TRBD1
j_call: TRBJ2-7
cdr3_nt: TGTGCCAGCTCACCACCGCACAGGGGACCCTACGAGCAGTACTTC
cdr3_aa: CASSPPHRGPYEQYF

v_call: TRBV10-3
clone_size: NA
d_call: TRBD2
j_call: TRBJ2-1
cdr3_nt: TGTGCCATCAGTGAGAGCGGGGTCTACAATGAGCAGTTCTTC
cdr3_aa: CAISESGVYNEQFF

v_call: TRBV3-1/TRBV3-2
clone_size: few
d_call: NA
j_call: TRBJ2-7
cdr3_nt: TGTGCCAGCAGCCGGAGGAGGGCCCTTGGGAGTTTTTACGAGCAGTACTTC
cdr3_aa: CASSRRRALGSFYEQYF

v_call: TRBV4-1
clone_size: few
d_call: NA
j_call: TRBJ2-2
cdr3_nt: TGCGCCAGCACCCTAACTGGGCGGGAGAACACCGGGGAGCTGTTTTTT
cdr3_aa: CASTLTGRENTGELFF

v_call: TRBV7-9
clone_size: NA
d_call: NA
j_call: TRBJ2-3
cdr3_nt: TGTGCCAGCAGCTTAGTCTTCAGGACAGCGGGCACAGATACGCAGTATTTT
cdr3_aa: CASSLVFRTAGTDTQYF

v_call: TRBV2
clone_size: once
d_call: NA
j_call: TRBJ1-3
cdr3_nt: TGTGCCAGCAGTGTACTGGGGGGTGGAAACACCATATATTTT
cdr3_aa: CASSVLGGGNTIYF

v_call: TRBV12-5
clone_size: NA
d_call: NA
j_call: TRBJ1-1
cdr3_nt: TGTGCTAGTGGTTTCCGGGAGAACACTGAAGCTTTCTTT
cdr3_aa: CASGFRENTEAFF

v_call: TRBV5-1
clone_size: NA
d_call: TRBD1
j_call: TRBJ2-3
cdr3_nt: TGCGCCAGCGGGACAGGGGGAGGTGCAGATACGCAGTATTTT
cdr3_aa: CASGTGGGADTQYF

v_call: TRBV5-4
clone_size: NA
d_call: NA
j_call: TRBJ2-2
cdr3_nt: TGTGCCAGCAGGGATCTAGGTCTAGGTACCGGGGAGCTGTTTTTT
cdr3_aa: CASRDLGLGTGELFF